This entry describes one TCR beta chain. Noted time point: pretreatment peripheral blood. The study collected 1 to 8 samples per patient, pretreatment and on-treatment. The entry originates in a study of PD-L1 blockade in urothelial cancer. Study as a whole: Intravenous atezolizumab, 1,200 mg every 3 weeks, was begun by patients at some point between 2012 and 2014. Samples came from 3 weeks, at the second dose, and 6 weeks into treatment.

TCR analog templates of synthetic origin were spiked into each PCR. Generated by immunoSEQ multiplex PCR, the TCRdb table keeps only in-frame clones and is missing some. The sample consists of about 81,000 clones, 70% to 90% of them appearing once. Material: PBMCs, obtained around atezolizumab (anti-PD-L1) treatment. This receptor was identified in a woman at least 80 years old with urothelial cancer.

CDR3 protein: CASTSESSYNEQFF. The CDR3, as DNA: TGTGCCAGCACTAGCGAAAGCTCCTACAATGAGCAGTTCTTC. The V gene is TRBV6-6, the J gene TRBJ2-1, with D tentatively TRBD2 (6 bases). The CDR3 runs to 14 residues. Trimming removed 7 bases at V and 0 bases at J, with 10 bases between. Germline V gene lookup returns CDR1 MNHNY and CDR2 SVGAGI (reference sequence).